This T cell receptor (beta chain) was captured in a study of T-cell reconstitution after alpha-beta-depleted transplantation in children. Unique molecular identifiers were incorporated during preparation of the TCRbeta library. TCRdb analysed the PCR reads with MiXCR anew, one entry per CDR3 protein. The sample records about 370,000 distinct CDR3 sequences, roughly 20% being singletons. In this sample, this clonotype turned up a few times. The CDR3 runs 15 residues. Deletions cut 3 bases from V and 3 bases from J, with 11 bases between. This receptor was taken from a human donor who donated a stem cell graft to a child with acute myeloid leukemia. The genes are TRBV12-3 or TRBV12-4 and TRBJ2-2; no definite D call. The source was PBMCs from the stem cell graft donor, collected from the stem cell graft. The CDR3 is CASSFSKLDTGELFF. For the CDR3, the DNA is TGTGCCAGCAGTTTTAGCAAATTGGACACCGGGGAGCTGTTTTTT.